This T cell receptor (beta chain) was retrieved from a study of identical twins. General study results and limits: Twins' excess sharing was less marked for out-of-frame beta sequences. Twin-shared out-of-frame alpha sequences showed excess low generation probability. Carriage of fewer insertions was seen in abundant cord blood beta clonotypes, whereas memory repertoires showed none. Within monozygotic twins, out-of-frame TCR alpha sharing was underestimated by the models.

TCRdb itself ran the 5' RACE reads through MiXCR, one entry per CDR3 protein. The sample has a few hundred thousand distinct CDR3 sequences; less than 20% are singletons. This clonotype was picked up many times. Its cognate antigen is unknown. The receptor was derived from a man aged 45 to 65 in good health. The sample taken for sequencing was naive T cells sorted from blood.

Here the CDR3 reads CASSPYRGQGPYGYTF. The CDR3 DNA is TGTGCCAGCAGCCCCTACCGCGGACAGGGACCCTATGGCTACACCTTC. The V gene is TRBV3-1, the J gene TRBJ1-2, with TRBD1 matching 8 bases. Germline trimming cut 4 bases from V and 4 bases from J; bases unmatched to any gene: 11. Germline lookup yields CDR1 LGHDT and CDR2 YNNKEL (reference sequence). CDR3 length: 16 amino acids.